Each of the 17 T cell receptor beta chains below was sequenced from the same sample in a study of T cell repertoires in cytomegalovirus infection. Each CDR3 protein is one row after TCRdb ran MiXCR on the reads. Found here are 650,000 to 900,000 distinct CDR3 sequences, approximately 32% of them singletons; the top ten hold around 13%. Antigens for these TCRs are unknown. The sample was cultured CD8+ T cells from PBMCs, taken from culture after CMV antigen stimulation. These TCRs come from a human donor in good health (CMV status not recorded). Some clones in this sample may be carry-over from other donors' samples.

About this clonotype: A much larger clonotype is one base distant, so this may be a read error. V is TRBV28 and J is TRBJ2-3; 10 nucleotides match TRBD1. This CDR3 has 14 amino acids. Germline assignment: CDR1 MDHEN and CDR2 SYDVKM. CDR3 residues: CANSPDRGADTQYF. DNA of the CDR3: TGTGCCAACAGTCCGGACAGGGGGGCGGATACGCAGTATTTT.

This clonotype was counted a few times. The chain carries TRBV7-3 and TRBJ1-2, with D perhaps matching TRBD1 (6 bases). The germline V gene encodes CDR1 SGHTA and CDR2 FQGTGA. The CDR3 sequence is 14 residues long. With 2 bases removed from V and 6 bases from J, the gap between germline ends came to 13 bases. CDR3 in DNA: TGTGCCAGCAGCTTAGGTTGGGGGGCAGATGGCTACACCTTC. Residues: CASSLGWGADGYTF.

This clonotype was seen a handful of times. This chain uses TRBV27 with TRBJ2-1, with a possible D match to TRBD2 (5 bases). This CDR3 contains 14 residues. CDR1 is MNHEY and CDR2 is SMNVEV in the germline V gene (reference sequence). The V gene lost 3 bases and the J gene lost 2 bases, with 8 bases spanning the gap. This CDR3 reads CASSFNGAYNEQFF. CDR3 coding DNA: TGTGCCAGCAGTTTTAACGGGGCCTACAATGAGCAGTTCTTC.

This rearrangement joins TRBV27 to TRBJ1-2, with D tentatively TRBD1 (6 bases). Trimming cost V 3 bases and J 7 bases, with 12 bases left between them. The CDR3 extends over 13 amino acids. Germline CDR1 reads MNHEY; CDR2 reads SMNVEV (reference sequence). CDR3 region: CASSFGQLSGYTF. The CDR3 nucleotides read TGTGCCAGCAGTTTCGGACAGCTTTCTGGCTACACCTTC.

This clonotype was counted between two and nine times. The rearrangement joins TRBV20-1 to TRBJ1-6; the D gene is possibly TRBD1 (5 bases). There are 14 residues in the CDR3. With 7 bases removed from V and 0 bases from J, the gap between germline ends came to 10 bases. The V gene's germline CDR1 is DFQATT and CDR2 SNEGSKA (reference sequence). The CDR3 nucleotides read TGCAGTGTCCCAGGGAGCTCCTATAATTCACCCCTCCACTTT. Translating it yields CSVPGSSYNSPLHF.

The chain links TRBV25-1 to TRBJ1-1; D remains ambiguous. Trimming pared 7 bases from V and 3 bases from J, leaving 12 bases between. The V gene's germline CDR1 is MGHDK and CDR2 SYGVNS. This CDR3 comprises 13 residues. CDR3 nucleotides: TGTGCCAGCACCCGAATAGGCCACACTGAAGCTTTCTTT. This gives the protein CASTRIGHTEAFF.

The chain uses TRBV7-9 and TRBJ2-7; perhaps TRBD2 as D (5 bases). The CDR3 has 12 amino acids. From germline, CDR1 is SEHNR and CDR2 FQNEAQ (reference sequence). Trimming took 6 bases from V and 5 from J, leaving 11 bases between them. The CDR3 is CASRNRRDEQYF. CDR3 in DNA: TGTGCCAGCAGGAACCGGCGGGACGAGCAGTACTTC.

The V gene is TRBV24-1, the J gene TRBJ2-5; possibly TRBD1 for D (5 bases). V was clipped by 8 bases and J by 4 bases, with 10 bases between them. The CDR3 has 12 residues. The germline V gene encodes CDR1 KGHDR and CDR2 SFDVKD. The CDR3 coding sequence is TGTGCCACCACCAGGGAACGAGAGACCCAGTACTTC. The encoded protein is CATTRERETQYF.

The sample holds many counts of this clonotype. The rearrangement uses TRBV6-6 and TRBJ2-4; no firm D call. This CDR3 contains 18 residues. Trimming left V 2 bases short and J 4 bases short, with 21 bases between. CDR1 and CDR2 (germline): MNHNY, SVGAGI (reference sequence). The CDR3 sequence: CASSYPREGPLIKNIQYF. CDR3 coding DNA: TGTGCCAGCAGTTACCCCCGAGAAGGACCCTTAATTAAAAACATTCAGTACTTC.

This clonotype has a handful of counts. This chain connects TRBV10-3 to TRBJ2-2; D may be TRBD2 (5 bases). Germline CDR1 and CDR2: ENHRY and SYGVKD. Trimming removed 10 bases at V and 4 bases at J, with 16 bases between. The CDR3 is made up of 14 amino acids. The CDR3 protein is CATVSEGSTGELFF. DNA for the CDR3: TGTGCCACCGTTTCTGAGGGCAGCACCGGGGAGCTGTTTTTT.

This clonotype has only a few counts. In nucleotides, the CDR3 is TGCGCCAGCAGCCAGGGACTTCTGTCCTACGAGCAGTACTTC. It is translated as CASSQGLLSYEQYF. The chain employs TRBV4-1 and TRBJ2-7; tentatively, D is TRBD2 (6 bases). In germline, CDR1 is MGHRA, CDR2 YSYEKL. The CDR3 contains 14 residues. V was cut by 3 bases and J by 1 base, with 10 bases left in between.

The chain couples TRBV11-2 to TRBJ1-1; 9 nucleotides line up with TRBD1. There are 18 residues in the CDR3. CDR1 is SGHAT, CDR2 FQNNGV, per germline. V shed 0 bases and J 5 bases; nucleotides not matched to a gene: 13. The CDR3 DNA sequence: TGTGCCAGCAGCTTAGAATATCCCGACGGGGACAGGGATACTGAAGCTTTCTTT. This encodes CASSLEYPDGDRDTEAFF. Full variable domain (missing parts from reference TRBV11-2 and TRBJ1-1): EAGVAQSPRYKIIEKRQSVAFWCNPISGHATLYWYQQILGQGPKLLIQFQNNGVVDDSQLPKDRFSAERLKGVDSTLKIQPAKLEDSAVYLCASSLEYPDGDRDTEAFFGQGTRLTVV.

The chain is built from TRBV6-1 and TRBJ1-2; no firm D call. Trimming shortened V by 5 bases and J by 8 bases, and 18 bases separated the two germline ends. The CDR3 has 14 amino acids. Per germline, CDR1 MNHNS and CDR2 SASEGT. The CDR3 is CASSYPGASHGYTF. As DNA, the CDR3 is TGTGCCAGCAGTTATCCCGGAGCTTCCCACGGCTACACCTTC.

V is TRBV6-2 or TRBV6-3 and J is TRBJ2-1; D gene unclear. Germline values: CDR1 MNHEY, CDR2 SVGEGT. This CDR3 has 13 residues. V was cut by 5 bases and J by 6 bases, with 11 bases left in between. The CDR3 DNA sequence: TGTGCCAGCAGTCGAGACTTTACCAATGAGCAGTTCTTC. Its translation: CASSRDFTNEQFF.

This clonotype was detected only once. The chain couples TRBV7-8 to TRBJ2-1, with a tentative D call TRBD2 (6 bases). CDR1 SGHVS and CDR2 FQNEAQ come from the germline V gene. Between the trimmed V and J ends, which lost 0 bases and 0 bases, there was a span of 12 bases. The CDR3 spans 17 residues. In nucleotides, the CDR3 is TGTGCCAGCAGCTTAGCGCGCGGGGCCAGCTCCTACAATGAGCAGTTCTTC. Encoded protein: CASSLARGASSYNEQFF.

This sequence joins TRBV7-2 and TRBJ2-1; D is tentatively TRBD1 or TRBD2 (6 bases each). Germline values: CDR1 SGHTA, CDR2 FQGNSA. Deletions cut 7 bases from V and 7 bases from J, with 20 bases between. This CDR3 region has 15 residues. CDR3 residues: CASTLGGGAGNEQFF. The CDR3 coding sequence is TGTGCCAGCACCCTGGGGGGCGGTGCGGGGAATGAGCAGTTCTTC.

Written as DNA, the CDR3 is TGTGCCAGCAGCCTCGGTGCTCCGGGACAGGGGTTTGAAGCTTTCTTT. The encoded protein is CASSLGAPGQGFEAFF. J is TRBJ1-1 and V is TRBV7-6; 10 bases map to TRBD1. V dropped 5 bases and J dropped 7; count of bases not matched to a gene: 13. Looked up from germline, CDR1 is SGHVS and CDR2 is FNYEAQ. CDR3 length equals 16 residues.